This TCR beta chain was recovered during a study of Graves' ophthalmopathy and Graves' hyperthyroidism. General study results and limits: Ophthalmopathy versus stable hyperthyroidism: 13-signature model gave around 90% sensitivity, less than 83% specificity. Most expanded clonotypes from thyroid (those above 0.001 frequency) were also found in blood.

The CDR3 extends over 17 amino acids. V was pared by 5 bases and J by 8 bases, with 12 bases of the junction left unmatched. Germline CDR1 and CDR2: MNHEY and SMNVEV (reference sequence). RNA transcripts yielded amplified TCR beta CDR3 regions. Investigators did first-round RT-PCR with HTBI primers, then second-round multiplex PCR. MiXCR, applied by TCRdb to the multiplex PCR reads, yields one record per CDR3 protein. The profile shows over 500,000 distinct CDR3 sequences, roughly 20% of them singletons. If patients had other autoimmune diseases, uncontrolled infections, pregnancy or lactation, they were excluded. This clonotype occurred many times. Antigen specificity is unknown.

The source material was peripheral blood. J is TRBJ1-6 and V is TRBV27; 10 bases are shared with TRBD1. This receptor was obtained from a woman aged 18-29 years with stable Graves' hyperthyroidism. Some clones in this sample may be carry-over from other donors' samples. As DNA, the CDR3 is TGTGCCAGCAGTACCCAACGGCGACAGGGGGCTGATTCACCCCTCCACTTT. Protein: CASSTQRRQGADSPLHF.